The present T cell receptor (beta chain) was sequenced within a study of Ad26.COV2.S vaccination and SARS-CoV-2 variants. Study-wide results and limits: While placebo recipients had lower spike-specific TCR breadth, vaccine recipients had more. Similar non-spike TCR breadth was seen in vaccine and placebo recipients.

The CDR3 covers 12 residues. Trimming left V 5 bases short and J 7 bases short, with 12 bases between. CDR1 MNHEY and CDR2 SMNVEV come from the germline V gene (reference sequence). The assay was immunoSEQ multiplex PCR, and TCRdb's table has in-frame clones only and misses some. This table holds 300,000 to 400,000 clones, about 90% found once. This clone was found once. Its antigen is not known. The sequenced sample was peripheral blood, obtained after recovery from COVID-19. The chain combines TRBV27 with TRBJ2-7; perhaps TRBD1 as D (5 bases). The TCR sequence derives from a human donor who had recovered from COVID-19. CDR3 nucleotides: TGTGCCAGCAGTCCCAAGGGGCGGGAGCAGTACTTC. It translates to CASSPKGREQYF.